This entry describes one T cell receptor (beta chain). Its antigen is undetermined. Broader study findings: The TCR gene usage of tumor memory CD4+ T cells clustered together with blood and lymph node memory CD4+ cells and with lymph node naive CD4+ cells. Tumor Tregs overlapped most with tumor, then blood, naive CD4+ cells.

CD25-based Treg depletion was applied to purified naive CD4+ T cells. V gave up 7 bases and J gave up 11 bases, with 11 bases separating them. The CDR3 length is 9 residues. Per the germline V gene, CDR1 is DFQATT and CDR2 is SNEGSKA (reference sequence). Constant-region reverse primers amplified full-length variable regions, followed by semi-nested Nested Universal Primer A PCR. TCRdb re-called the 5' RACE reads with MiXCR, one entry per CDR3 protein. The sample includes about 54,000 distinct CDR3 sequences, approximately 17% seen only once; the top ten take under 2.5%. Material for sequencing was naive CD4+ T cells sorted from blood. Described subset: naive CD4+ T cells, CD4+CD45RA+CD25-. The chain recombines TRBV20-1 with TRBJ1-2; D is uncertain. This clonotype was sampled from a female donor with breast cancer. CDR3 sequence (DNA): TGCAGTGGTGACCTACCATACACCTTC. Encoded protein: CSGDLPYTF.